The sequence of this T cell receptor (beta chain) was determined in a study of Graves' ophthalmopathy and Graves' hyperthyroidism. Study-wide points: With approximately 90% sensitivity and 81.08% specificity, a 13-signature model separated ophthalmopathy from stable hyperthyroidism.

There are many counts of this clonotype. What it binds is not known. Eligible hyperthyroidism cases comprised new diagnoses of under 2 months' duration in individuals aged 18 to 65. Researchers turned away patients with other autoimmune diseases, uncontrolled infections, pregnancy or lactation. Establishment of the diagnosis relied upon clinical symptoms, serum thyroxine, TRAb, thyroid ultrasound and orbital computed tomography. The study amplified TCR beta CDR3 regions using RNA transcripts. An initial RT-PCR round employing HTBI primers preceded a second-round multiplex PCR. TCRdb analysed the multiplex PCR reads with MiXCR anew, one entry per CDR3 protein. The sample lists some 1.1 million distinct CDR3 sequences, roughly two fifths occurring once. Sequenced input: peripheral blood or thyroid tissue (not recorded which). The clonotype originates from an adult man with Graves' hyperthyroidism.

In DNA form, the CDR3 reads TGTGCCAGCAGCTTAGCGGCTCCCGGGAACACCGGGGAGCTGTTTTTT. This gives the protein CASSLAAPGNTGELFF. The chain joins TRBV7-2 to TRBJ2-2, with D hard to call. V gave up 0 bases and J gave up 1 base, with 9 bases separating them. Germline CDR1 is SGHTA and CDR2 is FQGNSA. The CDR3 runs 16 residues. The full variable domain, its missing parts supplied by reference TRBV7-2 and TRBJ2-2, is GAGVSQSPSNKVTEKGKDVELRCDPISGHTALYWYRQSLGQGLEFLIYFQGNSAPDKSGLPSDRFSAERTGGSVSTLTIQRTQQEDSAVYLCASSLAAPGNTGELFFGEGSRLTVL.